This paragraph reports one T cell receptor beta chain. Its antigen target is currently unknown. No base quality values were provided; no much bigger clone lies one nucleotide off. The data stem from a study of cytomegalovirus exposure and HLA in healthy donors (TCRdb year 2017). Context from the whole study: An earlier analysis of 587 of the donors reported approximately 280 Gb of sequence data and 100 million to 120 million unique TCR beta sequences obtained from about 179 million T cells. Roughly 310 gigabases of sequencing data and approximately 93 million unique TCR sequences were included in an early release covering 550 to 800 HLA-typed donors. Of the approximately 370 genotyped donors, 70% to 90% were placed in the genetic ancestry cluster associated with self-reported Caucasian donors. The aim of the study was to test whether cataloging public T cell receptors could identify signatures of past pathogen exposure. The study profiled the T cell repertoires of 500 to 800 subjects by immunosequencing and related them to cytomegalovirus serostatus. Besides the first cohort of more than 650 subjects, a separate validation cohort made up of roughly 120 different subjects was used. To predict cytomegalovirus infection status, the study brought together high-throughput TCR immunosequencing, statistical association of individual TCRs with disease status, and machine learning. A later analysis re-analyzed previously published TCR beta repertoires from roughly 600 donors and added high-resolution HLA genotyping to study TCR occurrence patterns. Rather than using new phenotypic data, the later analysis identified candidate immune exposures from TCR beta sequences and from how often those sequences occurred across donors. In an earlier analysis of roughly 600 of the donors, high-throughput TCR beta sequencing was used to judge whether each TCR beta V gene segment behaved as functional or pseudogenic. Donor age, sex, ethnicity and CMV serostatus were compiled alongside the repertoire data. In a later genetic analysis, genome-wide SNP genotypes for about three fifths of the roughly 670 donors were used, and that subset was treated as a discovery cohort. All discovery cohort repertoires had been generated using a single sequencing platform. HLA typing covered class I and class II loci at four-digit resolution. Typing coverage varied by locus: 629-630 donors for A, B, C, DRB1 and DQB1; more than 500 for DQA1; nearly 610 for DPA1; under 490 for DPB1. Several DR-DQ haplotypes were treated as single units for association and clustering because of strong linkage in the cohort. Among roughly 370 genotyped donors of the cohort, an average of 235,054 unique TCR beta nucleotide sequences were sequenced per donor, about a sixth of them non-productive. Paper-wide results and their limitations: Across donors, most TCR sequences were observed very rarely, whereas some public TCRs were present in many individuals. Only TCR beta chains were sequenced in this cohort, and the absence of alpha or paired-chain data limited detectable features. In the study, 164 TCR beta chains were listed as associated with cytomegalovirus. In a later analysis, the rate of TCR association differed among HLA loci, with DRB1 alleles having the most associated TCRs and HLA-C alleles having the fewest. The authors suggested that the approach could potentially be extended to other disease states and immunological phenotypes. A further reported finding was that TCR beta sequences accurately predicted the HLA-A and HLA-B alleles for most subjects in the first cohort. A group of highly shared sequence variants was considered likely to be a technical artifact of the sequencing pipeline. Approximately 16 rarely observed V segments, including chromosome 9 orphons, were excluded from the earlier analysis of several hundred of the donors because counts were too low. Compared with the approximately 720-donor mean, donors in an Asian-associated ancestry cluster had fewer N-insertions in productive TCRs, according to a later genetic analysis. Roughly uniform sequencing depth across donors was assumed in presence/absence analyses, although this assumption may not hold. V-gene and J-gene trimming of TCR beta chains was associated with a missense DCLRE1C variant in a later genetic analysis, and the association was replicated in an independent cohort. According to a later analysis, most CMV-associated TCR beta chains appeared to be HLA-restricted, and the HLA associations seemed to be driven largely by CMV exposure. A later analysis found that HLA-associated TCR beta chains were more clonally expanded and had lower generation probabilities than equally common non-associated chains. In a later analysis, some 17,000 TCR beta sequences were associated with specific HLA alleles at a false discovery rate of 0.05. CMV serostatus was the only immune exposure information available for the cohort. Broadly in line with IMGT annotations, most TCR beta V segments showed up in productive rearrangements about 87% or about 30% of the time in an earlier analysis of roughly 590 of the donors. Some IMGT-functional V segments, including TRBV6-2 and TRBV6-3, could not be distinguished by the 87-base-pair reads and were therefore excluded. The classifier was reported to diagnose cytomegalovirus status with high specificity and sensitivity in both the original and validation cohorts. A few of the identified cytomegalovirus-associated TCR beta chains were confirmed in vitro to be specific for cytomegalovirus antigens. Correlated functional status among segregating V segments might reflect linkage disequilibrium, but an unknown experimental factor could not be ruled out. Assigning TCR associations to individual alleles was difficult when HLA alleles, especially DR and DQ, strongly co-occurred. According to a later analysis, parvovirus B19, influenza, CMV and Epstein-Barr virus appeared linked to several top co-occurrence clusters. Because HLA typing was unavailable for some donors at each locus, only the typed subset was used in association tests.

The library was generated by the immunoSEQ multiplex PCR assay. For the multiplex PCR, a mixture combining 60 forward primers for TCR Vbeta segments and 13 reverse primers for TCR Jbeta segments was used. Amplification of the CDR3 region of rearranged TCR beta genes was performed with a multiplex PCR assay on genomic DNA. The amplified TCR beta libraries were sequenced on the Illumina HiSeq System as 87-base-pair reads. From the authors' description of their analysis: In a later analysis, tens of millions of unique TCR beta chains were counted across the roughly 610 repertoires, and roughly 11 million of these chains were shared by at least two donors. Raw reads were error-corrected and collapsed into unique sequences with a nearest-neighbor algorithm that merged closely related sequences to remove PCR and sequencing errors. V, D and J gene segments were assigned by aligning CDR3 sequences to IMGT reference sequences. For a sequence to be retained, a match of at least six nucleotides was required to both a V gene segment and a J gene segment. Rearrangements were called productive when the CDR3 lacked stop codons and stayed in frame with V and J; all others were non-productive. Following IMGT convention, CDR3 was defined as the stretch from the second conserved V-encoded cysteine up to the conserved J-encoded phenylalanine. The earlier analysis of 550 to 650 of the donors excluded any sequence lacking an unambiguous match to a single V gene segment. An earlier analysis of 500 to 600 of the donors classified V segments as functional when productive rearrangements were above 56.7% and as segregating when the standard deviation between donors was above 5%. A statistical classification framework was developed to diagnose cytomegalovirus status using the catalog of TCR beta chain sequences. V and J gene assignment, in a later analysis, came from comparing TCR nucleotide sequences with IMGT/GENE-DB human TR gene sequences. The TCRdist pipeline was used in a later analysis to assign CDR3 sequences and most-parsimonious VDJ recombination scenarios. In a later analysis, every TCR beta chain was defined by the combination of its CDR3 amino acid sequence and its V-gene family, and reads without a unique V-gene family were dropped. In a later analysis, 450 to 600 highly shared, low-generation-probability nucleotide sequences were removed to address suspected cross-contamination and a sequencing artifact. In a later analysis, a clonal expansion index was calculated for each public chain from normalized within-repertoire ranks of inferred template counts. A later analysis computed generation probabilities with a VDJ recombination model fitted to out-of-frame rearrangements, and checked the results against IGoR. A later analysis scored TCR-TCR, TCR-HLA and TCR-CMV co-occurrence with hypergeometric tests, applying a repertoire-size bias correction to TCR pairs. False discovery rates were estimated in a later analysis by permuting HLA or CMV assignments 20 times. In a later analysis, co-occurring TCRs were grouped using DBSCAN, and TCRdist sequence similarity was added for clustering within HLA-allele-positive subsets. For co-occurrence clustering, repertoires with fewer than 30,000 or more than 120,000 public chains were excluded, along with roughly five repertoires with anomalous nucleotide sharing. In its TCRdb copy, this immuneACCESS table keeps in-frame sequences only and misses some clones. Where compared with another copy, unresolved V genes explain less than half of these, and the others have no known cause. That table supplies the V and J calls and clone size; D and trimming were determined from the DNA. Recorded for this sample are roughly 65,000 clones; 65% to 70% of them occurred a single time. Of the sample, around 17% is held by the ten largest clones.

The cohort comprised approximately 700 healthy bone marrow donors. At the time of sampling, every cohort member was nominally healthy, though immune exposures that went unrecorded were likely present. The donor tested CMV seropositive and was one of the 289 seropositive cohort members. A peripheral blood sample was provided by each donor, and peripheral blood mononuclear cells were used for TCR beta sequencing. The Qiagen DNeasy Blood Extraction Kit was used to extract genomic DNA from the blood cell samples. The junction carries 10 bases between V and J, which are trimmed by 5 bases and 2 bases respectively. The CDR3 runs 15 amino acids, cysteine and phenylalanine included. Just the 45-base CDR3 DNA is kept, in frame starting at base 1. The germline V gene (reference sequence) provides CDR1 LNHDA and CDR2 SQIVND.

The TCR was taken from a middle-aged man in good health and CMV-seropositive. The V and J genes are TRBV19 and TRBJ1-6; matching of 5 bases hints at TRBD1 as the D gene. The specimen sequenced was PBMCs. CDR3 sequence: CASSARQTYNSPLHF. The DNA sequence is given as TGTGCCAGTAGTGCCCGACAGACCTATAATTCACCCCTCCACTTT.